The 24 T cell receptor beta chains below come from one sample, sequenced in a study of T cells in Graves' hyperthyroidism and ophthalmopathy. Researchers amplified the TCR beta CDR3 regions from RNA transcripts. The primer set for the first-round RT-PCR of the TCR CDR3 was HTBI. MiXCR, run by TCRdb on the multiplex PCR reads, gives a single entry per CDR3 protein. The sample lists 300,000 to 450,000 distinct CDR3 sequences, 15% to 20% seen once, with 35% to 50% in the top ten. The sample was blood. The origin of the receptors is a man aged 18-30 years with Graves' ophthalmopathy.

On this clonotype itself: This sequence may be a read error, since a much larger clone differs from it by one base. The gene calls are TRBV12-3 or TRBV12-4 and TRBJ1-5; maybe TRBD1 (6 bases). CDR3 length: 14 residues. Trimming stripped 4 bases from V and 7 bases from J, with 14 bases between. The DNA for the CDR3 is TGTGCCAGCAGTTCCCCGACAGGAGGGCAGCCCCAGCATTTT. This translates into CASSSPTGGQPQHF.

The CDR3 nucleotides are TGTGCCCGACACGGGGGGCCTAACTATGGCTACACCTTC. Translating it yields CARHGGPNYGYTF. The chain employs TRBV25-1 and TRBJ1-2; tentatively, D is TRBD1 (6 bases). The V gene's germline CDR1 is MGHDK and CDR2 SYGVNS. V was pared by 11 bases and J by 0 bases, with 13 bases between. The CDR3 contains 13 residues.

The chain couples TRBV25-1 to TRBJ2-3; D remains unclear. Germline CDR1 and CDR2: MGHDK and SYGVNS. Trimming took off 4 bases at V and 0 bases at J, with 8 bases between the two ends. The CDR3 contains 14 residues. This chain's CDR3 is CASSGQRSTDTQYF. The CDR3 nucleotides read TGTGCCAGCAGTGGTCAGCGTAGCACAGATACGCAGTATTTT. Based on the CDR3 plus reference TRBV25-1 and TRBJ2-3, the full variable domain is EADIYQTPRYLVIGTGKKITLECSQTMGHDKMYWYQQDPGMELHLIHYSYGVNSTEKGDLSSESTVSRIRTEHFPLTLESARPSHTSQYLCASSGQRSTDTQYFGPGTRLTVL.

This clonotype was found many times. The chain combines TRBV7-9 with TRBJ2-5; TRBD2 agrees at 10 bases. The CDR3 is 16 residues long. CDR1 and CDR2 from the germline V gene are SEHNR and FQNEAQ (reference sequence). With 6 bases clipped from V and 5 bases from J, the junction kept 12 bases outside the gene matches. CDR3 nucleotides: TGTGCCAGCAGTCCTCCATCAGGGACTAGCGTCGAGACCCAGTACTTC. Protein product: CASSPPSGTSVETQYF.

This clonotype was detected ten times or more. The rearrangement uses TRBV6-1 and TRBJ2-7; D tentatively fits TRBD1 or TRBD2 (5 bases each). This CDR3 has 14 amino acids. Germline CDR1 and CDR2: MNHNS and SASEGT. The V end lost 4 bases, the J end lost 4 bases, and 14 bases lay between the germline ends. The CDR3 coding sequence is TGTGCCAGCAGTGGCACCGGGACGGAATACGAGCAGTACTTC. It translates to CASSGTGTEYEQYF.

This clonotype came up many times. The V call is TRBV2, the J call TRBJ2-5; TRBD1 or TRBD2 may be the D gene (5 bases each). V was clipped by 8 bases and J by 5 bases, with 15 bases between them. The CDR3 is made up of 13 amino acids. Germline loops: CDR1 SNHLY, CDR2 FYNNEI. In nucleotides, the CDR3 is TGTGCCAGCGGAAGGGACCAGCGGGAGACCCAGTACTTC. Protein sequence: CASGRDQRETQYF.

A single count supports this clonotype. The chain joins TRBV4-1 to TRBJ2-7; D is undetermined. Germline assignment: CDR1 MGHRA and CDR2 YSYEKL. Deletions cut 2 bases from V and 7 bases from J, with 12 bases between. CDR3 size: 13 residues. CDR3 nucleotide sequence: TGCGCCAGCAGCCAAAATCCCTTATGGGAGCAGTACTTC. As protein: CASSQNPLWEQYF.

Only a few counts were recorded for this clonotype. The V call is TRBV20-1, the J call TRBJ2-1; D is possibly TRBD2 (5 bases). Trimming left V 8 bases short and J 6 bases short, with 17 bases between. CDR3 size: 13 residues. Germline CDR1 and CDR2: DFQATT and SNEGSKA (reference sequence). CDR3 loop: CSPRELVSNEQFF. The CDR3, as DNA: TGCAGTCCAAGGGAACTAGTGAGCAATGAGCAGTTCTTC.

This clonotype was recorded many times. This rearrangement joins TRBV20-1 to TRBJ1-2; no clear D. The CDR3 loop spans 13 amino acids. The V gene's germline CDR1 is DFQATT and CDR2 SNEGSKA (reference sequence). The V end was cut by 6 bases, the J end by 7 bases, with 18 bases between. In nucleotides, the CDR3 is TGCAGTGCCACCCGGGTCCCCTCGGCTGGCTACACCTTC. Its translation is CSATRVPSAGYTF.

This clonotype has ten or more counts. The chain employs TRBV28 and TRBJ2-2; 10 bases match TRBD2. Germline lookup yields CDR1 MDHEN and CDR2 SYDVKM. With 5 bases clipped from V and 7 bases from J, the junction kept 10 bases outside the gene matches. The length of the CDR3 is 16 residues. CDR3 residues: CASSASGGADNGELFF. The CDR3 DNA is TGTGCCAGCAGTGCCAGCGGGGGGGCCGATAACGGGGAGCTGTTTTTT.

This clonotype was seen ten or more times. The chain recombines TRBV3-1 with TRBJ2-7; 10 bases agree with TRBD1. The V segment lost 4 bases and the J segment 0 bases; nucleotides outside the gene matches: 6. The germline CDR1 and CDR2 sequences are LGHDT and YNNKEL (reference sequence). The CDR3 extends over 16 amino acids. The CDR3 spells CASSRRDRGYSYEQYF. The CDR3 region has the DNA TGTGCCAGCAGCCGACGGGACAGGGGTTACTCCTACGAGCAGTACTTC.

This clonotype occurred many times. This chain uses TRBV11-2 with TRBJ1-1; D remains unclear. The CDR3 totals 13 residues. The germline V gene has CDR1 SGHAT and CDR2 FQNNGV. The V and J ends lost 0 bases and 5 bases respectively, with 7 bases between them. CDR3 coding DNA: TGTGCCAGCAGCTTAGAAGTCCGGACTGAAGCTTTCTTT. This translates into CASSLEVRTEAFF.

The CDR3 sequence is CASREGTGRPNTEAFF. The CDR3 DNA follows: TGTGCCAGCAGGGAGGGGACAGGGCGGCCGAACACTGAAGCTTTCTTT. This chain joins TRBV2 and TRBJ1-1, with TRBD1 identical over 9 bases. Germline lookup yields CDR1 SNHLY and CDR2 FYNNEI. The CDR3 runs 16 residues. The trim removed 6 bases at V and 1 base at J, leaving 9 bases unmatched.

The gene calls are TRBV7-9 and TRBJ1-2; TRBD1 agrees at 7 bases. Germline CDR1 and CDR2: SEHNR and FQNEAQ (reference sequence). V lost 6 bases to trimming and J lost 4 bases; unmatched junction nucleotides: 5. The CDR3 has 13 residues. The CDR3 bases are TGTGCCAGCAGTTATAGACAGGGCTATGGCTACACCTTC. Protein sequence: CASSYRQGYGYTF.

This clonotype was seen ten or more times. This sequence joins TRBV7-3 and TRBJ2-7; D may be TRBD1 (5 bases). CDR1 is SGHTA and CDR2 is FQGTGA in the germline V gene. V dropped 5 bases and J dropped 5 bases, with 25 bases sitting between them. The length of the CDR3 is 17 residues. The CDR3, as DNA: TGTGCCAGCAGCCCCGGACAAGGCGTTACGAGCAGGGACGAGCAGTACTTC. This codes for CASSPGQGVTSRDEQYF.

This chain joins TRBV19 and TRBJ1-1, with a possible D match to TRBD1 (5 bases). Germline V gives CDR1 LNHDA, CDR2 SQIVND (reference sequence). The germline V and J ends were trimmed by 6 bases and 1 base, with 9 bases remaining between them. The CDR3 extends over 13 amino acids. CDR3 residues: CASRLGENTEAFF. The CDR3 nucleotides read TGTGCCAGTAGGCTGGGGGAGAACACTGAAGCTTTCTTT.

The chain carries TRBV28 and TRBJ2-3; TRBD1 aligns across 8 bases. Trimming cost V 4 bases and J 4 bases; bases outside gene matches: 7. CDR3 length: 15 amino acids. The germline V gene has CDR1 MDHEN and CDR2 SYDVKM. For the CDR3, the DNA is TGTGCCAGCAGTTCCGGACAGGGATGGTCAGATACGCAGTATTTT. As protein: CASSSGQGWSDTQYF.

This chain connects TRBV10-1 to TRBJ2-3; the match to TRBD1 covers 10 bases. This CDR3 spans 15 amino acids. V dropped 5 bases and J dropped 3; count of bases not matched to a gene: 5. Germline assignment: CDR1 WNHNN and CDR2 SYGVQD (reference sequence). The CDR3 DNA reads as TGCGCCAGCAGTAAGGACAGGGGGGATACAGATACGCAGTATTTT. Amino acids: CASSKDRGDTDTQYF.

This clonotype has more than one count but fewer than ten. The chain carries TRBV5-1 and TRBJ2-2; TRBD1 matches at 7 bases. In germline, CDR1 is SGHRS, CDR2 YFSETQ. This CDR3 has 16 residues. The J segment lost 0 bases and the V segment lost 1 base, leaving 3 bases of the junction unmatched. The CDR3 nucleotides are TGCGCCAGCAGCTTGATAGGGGGCGCGAACACCGGGGAGCTGTTTTTT. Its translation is CASSLIGGANTGELFF.

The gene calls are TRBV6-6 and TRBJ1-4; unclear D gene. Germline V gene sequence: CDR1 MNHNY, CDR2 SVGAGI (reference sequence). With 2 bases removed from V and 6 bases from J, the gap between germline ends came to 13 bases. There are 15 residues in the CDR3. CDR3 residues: CASSYPGSRDEKLFF. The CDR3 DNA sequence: TGTGCCAGCAGTTACCCGGGGTCAAGGGATGAAAAACTGTTTTTT.

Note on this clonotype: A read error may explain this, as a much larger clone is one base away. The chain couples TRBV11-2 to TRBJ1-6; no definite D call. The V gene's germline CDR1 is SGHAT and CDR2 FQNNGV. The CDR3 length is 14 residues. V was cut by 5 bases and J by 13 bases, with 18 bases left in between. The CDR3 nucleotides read TGTGCCAGCAGCACCCAGACGCACCCGACGCCCCTCCACTTT. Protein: CASSTQTHPTPLHF.

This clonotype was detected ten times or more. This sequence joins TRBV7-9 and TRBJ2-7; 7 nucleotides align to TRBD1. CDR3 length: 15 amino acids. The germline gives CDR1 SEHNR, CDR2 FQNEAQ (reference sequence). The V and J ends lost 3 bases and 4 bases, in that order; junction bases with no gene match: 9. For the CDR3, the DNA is TGTGCCAGCAGCTTCCGAGGACAGGTAGAATACGAGCAGTACTTC. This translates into CASSFRGQVEYEQYF.

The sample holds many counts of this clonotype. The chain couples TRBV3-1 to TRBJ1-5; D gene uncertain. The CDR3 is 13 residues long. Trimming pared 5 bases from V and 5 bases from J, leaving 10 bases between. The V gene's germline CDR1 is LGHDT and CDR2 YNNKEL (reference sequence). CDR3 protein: CASSNTRDQPQHF. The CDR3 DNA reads TGTGCCAGCAGCAACACTAGGGATCAGCCCCAGCATTTT. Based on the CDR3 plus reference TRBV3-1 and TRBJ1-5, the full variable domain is DTAVSQTPKYLVTQMGNDKSIKCEQNLGHDTMYWYKQDSKKFLKIMFSYNNKELIINETVPNRFSPKSPDKAHLNLHINSLELGDSAVYFCASSNTRDQPQHFGDGTRLSIL.

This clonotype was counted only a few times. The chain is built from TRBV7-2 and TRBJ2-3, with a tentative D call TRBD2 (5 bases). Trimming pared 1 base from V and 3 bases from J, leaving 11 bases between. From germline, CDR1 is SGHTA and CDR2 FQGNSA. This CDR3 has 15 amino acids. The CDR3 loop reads CASSLGTPQTDTQYF. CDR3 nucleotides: TGTGCCAGCAGCTTAGGGACTCCTCAGACAGATACGCAGTATTTT.